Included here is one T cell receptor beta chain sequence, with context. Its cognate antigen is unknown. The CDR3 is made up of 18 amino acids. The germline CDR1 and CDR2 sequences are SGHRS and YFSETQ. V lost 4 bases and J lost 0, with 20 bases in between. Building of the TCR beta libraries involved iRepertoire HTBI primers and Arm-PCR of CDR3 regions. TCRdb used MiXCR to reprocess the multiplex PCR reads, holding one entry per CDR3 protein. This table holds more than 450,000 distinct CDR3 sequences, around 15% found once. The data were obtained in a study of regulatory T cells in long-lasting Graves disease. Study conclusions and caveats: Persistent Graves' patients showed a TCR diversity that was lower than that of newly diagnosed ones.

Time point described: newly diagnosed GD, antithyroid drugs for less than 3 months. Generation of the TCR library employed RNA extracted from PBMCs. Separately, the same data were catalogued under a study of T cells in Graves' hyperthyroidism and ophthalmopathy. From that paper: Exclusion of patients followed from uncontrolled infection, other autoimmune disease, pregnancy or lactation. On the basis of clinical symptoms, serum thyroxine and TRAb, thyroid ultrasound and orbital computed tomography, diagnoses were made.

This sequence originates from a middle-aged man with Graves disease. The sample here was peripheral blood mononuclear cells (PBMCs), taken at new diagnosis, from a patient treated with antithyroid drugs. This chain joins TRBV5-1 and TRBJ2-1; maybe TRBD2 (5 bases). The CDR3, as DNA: TGCGCCAGCAGCCAGAACTCTAGAGCAGCGGACTCCTACAATGAGCAGTTCTTC. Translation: CASSQNSRAADSYNEQFF.